This T cell receptor (beta chain) was sequenced in a study of T cell repertoires in cytomegalovirus infection. MiXCR, applied by TCRdb to the reads, yields one record per CDR3 protein. The repertoire holds tens of thousands of distinct CDR3 sequences, roughly 3.5% seen once, with 3.5% to 6% in the top ten. Whole-study findings and limits: CMV carriers with the relevant HLA were identified by cumulative public TCR beta family frequency.

This clonotype occurred many times. Antigen: not known. The source is a human donor in good health (CMV status not recorded). Some clones in this sample may be carry-over from other donors' samples. Sequenced: PBMCs.

For the CDR3, the DNA is TGTGCCAGCAGCCAAGAAAGACAGGGAGCGTCCTACGAGCAGTACTTC. Residues: CASSQERQGASYEQYF. V usage is TRBV4-2 and J usage is TRBJ2-7; 7 bases fit TRBD1. The CDR3 has 16 residues. Per germline, CDR1 LGHNA and CDR2 YNFKEQ. J gave up 1 base and V 0 bases, and 6 bases lay outside the gene matches.